Each of the 27 T cell receptor beta chains below was sequenced from the same sample in a study of blood T cell dynamics during melanoma immunotherapy. The method was immunoSEQ multiplex PCR; TCRdb's version includes in-frame clones alone and lacks a portion of them. The sample includes around 7,000 clones, 65% to 85% of them seen just once. Noted time point: pre-treatment baseline. The sequencing used blood, collected from a patient treated with checkpoint blockade. The receptors derive from a human donor with melanoma.

The chain employs TRBV28 and TRBJ1-2; maybe TRBD1 (5 bases). Trimming pared 7 bases from V and 3 bases from J, leaving 18 bases between. The CDR3 spans 15 residues. CDR1 and CDR2 from the germline V gene are MDHEN and SYDVKM. For the CDR3, the DNA is TGTGCCAGCACCGACACACGGGGGGAGGACTATGGCTACACCTTC. Residues: CASTDTRGEDYGYTF.

The chain links TRBV6-5 to TRBJ1-5, with unresolved D. The V end was cut by 2 bases, the J end by 3 bases, with 5 bases between. CDR1 and CDR2 from the germline V gene are MNHEY and SVGAGI. The CDR3 totals 13 residues. DNA for the CDR3: TGTGCCAGCAGTTACAGGGACAATCAGCCCCAGCATTTT. Its protein product is CASSYRDNQPQHF.

The chain employs TRBV30 and TRBJ2-1; 10 bases are shared with TRBD2. The V and J ends lost 5 bases and 15 bases, in that order; junction bases with no gene match: 10. CDR3 length equals 12 residues. Germline CDR1 is GTSNPN and CDR2 is SVGIG (reference sequence). The CDR3 DNA follows: TGTGCCTGGGGGCCGGCAGCGGGAGGGCGGTTCTTC. It translates to CAWGPAAGGRFF.

The gene calls are TRBV19 and TRBJ2-1; 10 bases are a match to TRBD2. Germline values: CDR1 LNHDA, CDR2 SQIVND (reference sequence). The CDR3 is 17 amino acids. V shed 3 bases, J shed 6 bases, and the junction held 11 bases outside the gene matches. The CDR3 is CASSIRRGGTSANEQFF. For the CDR3, the DNA is TGTGCCAGTAGTATCCGCAGAGGGGGGACTAGCGCCAATGAGCAGTTCTTC.

The sample holds one count of this clone. The gene calls are TRBV28 and TRBJ2-2; 7 bases map to TRBD2. J lost 0 bases, V lost 10 bases, and 5 bases had no gene match. Germline loops: CDR1 MDHEN, CDR2 SYDVKM. The CDR3 loop spans 14 amino acids. CDR3: CAMQGRANTGELFF. The CDR3 DNA reads as TGTGCCATGCAAGGGAGGGCGAACACCGGGGAGCTGTTTTTT.

This chain connects TRBV28 to TRBJ2-7; 11 bases match TRBD2. V shed 6 bases and J 2 bases; nucleotides not matched to a gene: 0. Per the germline V gene, CDR1 is MDHEN and CDR2 is SYDVKM. There are 13 residues in the CDR3. CDR3 region: CASRTSGTYEQYF. The CDR3 coding sequence is TGTGCCAGCAGGACTAGCGGGACCTACGAGCAGTACTTC.

The chain is built from TRBV10-3 and TRBJ2-5; 7 bases are a match to TRBD1. This CDR3 has 14 amino acids. V was pared by 6 bases and J by 5 bases, with 9 bases of the junction left unmatched. Germline loops: CDR1 ENHRY, CDR2 SYGVKD. The CDR3 sequence is CAIREPTGSETQYF. In DNA form, the CDR3 reads TGTGCCATCAGGGAACCGACAGGGTCGGAGACCCAGTACTTC.

This rearrangement joins TRBV28 to TRBJ1-5; 7 positions match TRBD1. Germline CDR1 and CDR2: MDHEN and SYDVKM. The CDR3 totals 15 residues. V shed 6 bases, J shed 3 bases, and the junction held 8 bases outside the gene matches. Here the CDR3 reads CASSIQGPLNQPQHF. CDR3 sequence (DNA): TGTGCCAGCAGCATACAGGGGCCCCTCAATCAGCCCCAGCATTTT.

CDR3 nucleotides: TGTGCCAGCAGTCATCCCTATGGCTACACCTTC. Translating it yields CASSHPYGYTF. This chain links TRBV5-5 with TRBJ1-2; the D is unclear. The germline gives CDR1 SGHKS, CDR2 YYEKEE (reference sequence). This CDR3 has 11 residues. Trimming left V 5 bases short and J 4 bases short, with 6 bases between. Full variable domain (outside the CDR3, taken from reference TRBV5-5 and TRBJ1-2): DAGVTQSPTHLIKTRGQQVTLRCSPISGHKSVSWYQQVLGQGPQFIFQYYEKEERGRGNFPDRFSARQFPNYSSELNVNALLLGDSALYLCASSHPYGYTFGSGTRLTVV.

Remarks on this clone: It is unclear where the CDR3 begins or ends on the DNA, so no DNA is shown, and the CDR3 is as TCRdb lists it. This sequence joins TRBV2 and TRBJ1-1; the table's D call of TRBD1 was not tested on the DNA. CDR1 and CDR2 from the germline V gene are SNHLY and FYNNEI. Both ends counted, the CDR3 spans 14 residues. The CDR3 region is CASSTSDSPGEAFF.

The chain uses TRBV7-8 and TRBJ2-7; 7 bases line up with TRBD2. Germline assignment: CDR1 SGHVS and CDR2 FQNEAQ. CDR3 length: 17 residues. V lost 2 bases to trimming and J lost 2 bases; unmatched junction nucleotides: 12. CDR3 in amino acids: CASSLSLLWGGTYEQYF. The CDR3 DNA reads TGTGCCAGCAGCTTATCCCTCCTATGGGGGGGGACCTACGAGCAGTACTTC.

The gene calls are TRBV6-1 and TRBJ1-2; 12 bases align to TRBD1. With V trimmed by 4 bases and J by 7 bases, 4 bases remained unmatched. The CDR3 spans 14 residues. Germline V gene lookup returns CDR1 MNHNS and CDR2 SASEGT. This CDR3 reads CASSVGTGGRGYTF. The DNA for the CDR3 is TGTGCCAGCAGTGTCGGGACAGGGGGCCGTGGCTACACCTTC.

This chain joins TRBV28 and TRBJ1-4; TRBD1 might be the D (5 bases). The length of the CDR3 is 16 residues. V was clipped by 5 bases and J by 0 bases, with 13 bases between them. Per the germline V gene, CDR1 is MDHEN and CDR2 is SYDVKM. The CDR3 DNA reads TGTGCCAGCAGTGGCCAAGACAGCACAACTAATGAAAAACTGTTTTTT. Its protein product is CASSGQDSTTNEKLFF.

The chain uses TRBV28 and TRBJ1-1, with D unresolved. The V end lost 8 bases, the J end lost 1 base, and 11 bases lay between the germline ends. The CDR3 extends over 13 amino acids. Germline V gene data show CDR1 as MDHEN and CDR2 as SYDVKM. CDR3 amino acids: CASVPTRNTEAFF. The CDR3 DNA is TGTGCCAGCGTCCCGACAAGGAACACTGAAGCTTTCTTT.

This clone has a handful of counts. CDR3 residues: CASSQVRGAGAYEQYF. The DNA for the CDR3 is TGTGCCAGCAGCCAGGTACGCGGAGCGGGCGCCTACGAGCAGTACTTC. This chain connects TRBV4-2 to TRBJ2-7; maybe TRBD2 (6 bases). Deletions cut 3 bases from V and 2 bases from J, with 17 bases between. This CDR3 is built from 16 residues. CDR1 and CDR2 from the germline V gene are LGHNA and YNFKEQ.

The gene calls are TRBV6-4 and TRBJ2-7; 8 nucleotides agree with TRBD2. Looked up from germline, CDR1 is MRHNA and CDR2 is SNTAGT. V lost 4 bases and J lost 0; bases outside the gene matches: 5. The CDR3 has 15 amino acids. CDR3 region: CASSVGSGDSYEQYF. CDR3 nucleotide sequence: TGTGCCAGCAGTGTGGGTAGCGGGGACTCCTACGAGCAGTACTTC.

The V call is TRBV7-9, the J call TRBJ1-4, with D unclear. Germline V CDR1 and CDR2: SEHNR, FQNEAQ (reference sequence). V was cut by 5 bases and J by 10 bases, with 26 bases left in between. The CDR3 has 17 residues. CDR3 sequence: CASSPPQREVRAAKLFF. Written as DNA, the CDR3 is TGTGCCAGCAGCCCCCCACAAAGGGAGGTGAGGGCCGCAAAACTGTTTTTT.

This clone was observed once. The J gene is TRBJ2-5, the V gene TRBV27, with D perhaps matching TRBD2 (6 bases). Matching the DNA end better, TRBJ2-7 makes the J call doubtful. CDR1 and CDR2 from the germline V gene are MNHEY and SMNVEV (reference sequence). CDR3 length: 15 residues. CDR3 loop: CASSHRDLTPYEQYF. In DNA, the CDR3 is TGTGCCAGCAGTCACCGGGACTTGACGCCCTACGAGCAGTACTTC.

The rearrangement links TRBV4-1 to TRBJ1-3; no definite D call. Germline V gene data show CDR1 as MGHRA and CDR2 as YSYEKL. The CDR3 consists of 16 residues. Trimming removed 4 bases at V and 2 bases at J, with 15 bases between. For the CDR3, the DNA is TGCGCCAGCAGCCCGACACACGGGAGTCCTGGAAACACCATATATTTT. This gives the protein CASSPTHGSPGNTIYF.

V is TRBV7-2 and J is TRBJ2-7; no definite D call. The CDR3 covers 13 residues. CDR1 and CDR2 from the germline V gene are SGHTA and FQGNSA. The V end lost 0 bases, the J end lost 5 bases, and 8 bases lay between the germline ends. CDR3 bases: TGTGCCAGCAGCTTAGCGCTTAGAGACGAGCAGTACTTC. This translates into CASSLALRDEQYF.

The sample holds a few counts of this clone. V is TRBV7-2 and J is TRBJ2-7; 9 bases are a match to TRBD2. V lost 3 bases and J lost 4; bases outside the gene matches: 4. Germline V gene sequence: CDR1 SGHTA, CDR2 FQGNSA. CDR3 length equals 14 residues. CDR3 DNA: TGTGCCAGCAGCTTTCTCAGCGGGAGGTACGAGCAGTACTTC. Protein: CASSFLSGRYEQYF.

The sample holds one count of this clone. The chain is built from TRBV27 and TRBJ2-5, with D unresolved. CDR1 and CDR2 (germline): MNHEY, SMNVEV (reference sequence). The CDR3 covers 14 residues. The germline V and J ends were trimmed by 2 bases and 4 bases, with 11 bases remaining between them. CDR3 protein: CASSLRPKGETQYF. CDR3 nucleotides: TGTGCCAGCAGTTTACGACCTAAAGGAGAGACCCAGTACTTC.

Concerning this clone itself: Because the CDR3 is missing its conserved closing phenylalanine or tryptophan, this is likely a read error. No DNA is shown, since the ends of the CDR3 on it are uncertain; the CDR3 is the one TCRdb lists. The V gene is TRBV2, the J gene TRBJ1-2. In germline, CDR1 is SNHLY, CDR2 FYNNEI. The CDR3 spans 9 amino acids, including both terminal residues. This CDR3 reads CASTEGPAS.

This clone was counted once. This chain joins TRBV19 and TRBJ1-5, with 9 nucleotides matching TRBD1. CDR3 size: 17 residues. CDR1 and CDR2 (germline): LNHDA, SQIVND (reference sequence). The V and J ends lost 4 bases and 4 bases, in that order; junction bases with no gene match: 11. DNA of the CDR3: TGTGCCAGTAGTACCTACCGGAACAGGGGGCAAAATCAGCCCCAGCATTTT. Amino acid sequence: CASSTYRNRGQNQPQHF.

This sequence joins TRBV25-1 and TRBJ1-1; TRBD1 aligns across 7 bases. Trimming cost V 6 bases and J 5 bases; bases outside gene matches: 9. This CDR3 comprises 14 residues. Looked up from germline, CDR1 is MGHDK and CDR2 is SYGVNS. The DNA for the CDR3 is TGTGCCAGCAGCCGAGAGGGGGCGCGTACTGAAGCTTTCTTT. Protein sequence: CASSREGARTEAFF.

The chain employs TRBV5-6 and TRBJ1-1; no reliable D call. In germline, CDR1 is SGHDT, CDR2 YYEEEE. CDR3 length: 15 residues. Trimming shortened V by 2 bases and J by 6 bases, and 17 bases separated the two germline ends. CDR3 DNA sequence: TGTGCCAGCAGCTTCGATTCGGGGTACTACGCTGAAGCTTTCTTT. Protein: CASSFDSGYYAEAFF. The complete variable domain, with remaining parts taken from reference TRBV5-6 and TRBJ1-1, reads DAGVTQSPTHLIKTRGQQVTLRCSPKSGHDTVSWYQQALGQGPQFIFQYYEEEERQRGNFPDRFSGHQFPNYSSELNVNALLLGDSALYLCASSFDSGYYAEAFFGQGTRLTVV.

The gene calls are TRBV27 and TRBJ2-7; a weak D match, TRBD1 (6 bases). The V gene's germline CDR1 is MNHEY and CDR2 SMNVEV (reference sequence). Trimming removed 3 bases at V and 3 bases at J, with 15 bases between. The CDR3 sequence is 15 residues long. CDR3 in DNA: TGTGCCAGCAGTTTTGAGAGCAGGGGTCTCTACGAGCAGTACTTC. Encoded protein: CASSFESRGLYEQYF.